Each of the 21 T cell receptor beta chains below was sequenced from the same sample in a study of T cells in localized non-small cell lung cancer. Only in-frame clones appear in the TCRdb table, and some are missing; sequencing was by immunoSEQ multiplex PCR. The sample includes around 80,000 clones, around 82% seen only once; the top ten take 19%. The sequences come from PBMCs, collected before any cancer treatment. The receptors were gathered from a man between 35 and 75 years old with stage II squamous cell lung carcinoma.

As concerns this clone: Germline is not matched at one junction end, which may reflect a read error. This chain links TRBV6-6 with TRBJ1-1, with D uncertain. The CDR3 runs to 12 residues. Germline CDR1 and CDR2: MNHNY and SVGAGI (reference sequence). In DNA, the CDR3 is TGTGCCAGCAGGTACTCGAACACTGAAGCTTTCTTT. Translated: CASRYSNTEAFF.

The J gene is TRBJ2-1, the V gene TRBV9, with 10 bases identical to TRBD2. The CDR3 extends over 15 amino acids. Germline CDR1 is SGDLS and CDR2 is YYNGEE. J lost 8 bases, V lost 2 bases, and 7 bases had no gene match. CDR3 nucleotide sequence: TGTGCCAGCAGCGTGGGGACTAGCGTTCTGTATGAGCAGTTCTTC. Protein sequence: CASSVGTSVLYEQFF.

This clone has only a few counts. The CDR3 loop is CAWSLTGLNEQFF. In DNA, the CDR3 is TGTGCCTGGAGTCTTACCGGGTTGAATGAGCAGTTCTTC. The chain employs TRBV30 and TRBJ2-1, with D uncertain. V lost 2 bases and J 7 bases, leaving 12 bases between the germline ends. The CDR3 length is 13 residues. From germline, CDR1 is GTSNPN and CDR2 SVGIG (reference sequence).

This chain links TRBV19 with TRBJ2-1; 11 bases are shared with TRBD1. Losses at the gene ends were 5 bases for V and 3 bases for J; bases not matched to a gene: 3. The CDR3 is 15 amino acids. Germline V gives CDR1 LNHDA, CDR2 SQIVND (reference sequence). The CDR3 nucleotides are TGTGCCAGTAGTTCCGGGACAGGGGGCTACAATGAGCAGTTCTTC. This translates into CASSSGTGGYNEQFF.

The rearrangement uses TRBV10-3 and TRBJ2-4, with TRBD2 identical over 8 bases. Germline V gene data show CDR1 as ENHRY and CDR2 as SYGVKD. The V gene end was trimmed by 0 bases and the J gene end by 5 bases; junction bases not matched to a gene: 3. This CDR3 contains 15 residues. As DNA, the CDR3 is TGTGCCATCAGTGAGTCGTCGCGGGAGGAAAACATTCAGTACTTC. Encoded protein: CAISESSREENIQYF.

This chain links TRBV4-1 with TRBJ2-1, with D possibly matching TRBD2 (5 bases). Germline V CDR1 and CDR2: MGHRA, YSYEKL. There are 11 residues in the CDR3. The CDR3 region is CATRGYNEQFF. For the CDR3, the DNA is TGCGCTACTCGAGGGTACAATGAGCAGTTCTTC.

This clone has just a few counts. V is TRBV5-4 and J is TRBJ1-2, with D possibly TRBD1 on 6 matching bases. Germline V gives CDR1 SGHNT, CDR2 YYREEE (reference sequence). Trimming removed 0 bases at V and 5 bases at J, with 14 bases between. CDR3 length: 15 amino acids. The CDR3 loop is CASSLAYQGSYGYTF. CDR3 bases: TGTGCCAGCAGCTTGGCCTATCAGGGGTCGTATGGCTACACCTTC.

The gene calls are TRBV7-9 and TRBJ1-2; TRBD1 matches 7 bases. The CDR3 is 15 residues long. The junction had 11 bases not matched to a gene; V was cut back by 4 bases and J by 6 bases. Germline lookup yields CDR1 SEHNR and CDR2 FQNEAQ (reference sequence). The CDR3 sequence is CASSSLPGDSHGYTF. As DNA, the CDR3 is TGTGCCAGCAGCTCCCTCCCGGGGGACAGCCATGGCTACACCTTC.

This clone appeared a few times. This chain uses TRBV18 with TRBJ1-2; 10 bases are a match to TRBD1. The junction had 7 bases not matched to a gene; V was cut back by 3 bases and J by 6 bases. The germline V gene has CDR1 KGHSH and CDR2 LQKENI. This CDR3 region has 15 residues. CDR3 in amino acids: CASSPSGTGVDGYTF. CDR3 in DNA: TGTGCCAGCTCACCTTCCGGGACAGGGGTTGATGGCTACACCTTC.

The chain links TRBV5-1 to TRBJ1-3; D is unclear. Germline CDR1 reads SGHRS; CDR2 reads YFSETQ. The length of the CDR3 is 16 residues. The V end was cut by 3 bases, the J end by 0 bases, with 13 bases between. CDR3 DNA: TGCGCCAGCAGCTCCCGACCGCTAAGCTCTGGAAACACCATATATTTT. Residues: CASSSRPLSSGNTIYF.

The V call is TRBV6-1, the J call TRBJ1-4; 9 bases map to TRBD1. The J segment lost 13 bases and the V segment lost 8 bases, leaving 14 bases of the junction unmatched. Per germline, CDR1 MNHNS and CDR2 SASEGT. The CDR3 totals 14 residues. DNA of the CDR3: TGTGCCAGCGGCCGGGACAGGGAGTTTGAGGGACTGTTTTTT. This encodes CASGRDREFEGLFF.

This clone has a single count. This sequence joins TRBV29-1 and TRBJ1-4; D may be TRBD1 (5 bases). Germline CDR1 and CDR2: SQVTM and ANQGSEA. The CDR3 sequence is 14 residues long. The V end lost 0 bases, the J end lost 8 bases, and 13 bases lay between the germline ends. The CDR3 DNA is TGCAGCGTTGAAGATCCCAGGGACGGGGAAAAACTGTTTTTT. It codes for CSVEDPRDGEKLFF.

The chain employs TRBV4-3 and TRBJ1-5, with 7 bases identical to TRBD1. The germline V gene has CDR1 LGHNA and CDR2 YSLEER. The CDR3 has 14 residues. V was clipped by 6 bases and J by 9 bases; unmatched bases: 11. The CDR3 reads CASSTDRDIWPQHF. The CDR3 DNA sequence: TGCGCCAGCAGTACAGACAGGGACATTTGGCCCCAGCATTTT.

V and J are TRBV5-8 and TRBJ1-5; TRBD1 is a possible D gene (5 bases). This CDR3 has 14 residues. Looked up from germline, CDR1 is SGHTS and CDR2 is YDEGEE. V lost 1 base, J lost 5 bases, and 10 bases lay in between. This CDR3 reads CASSLLRGDQPQHF. CDR3 DNA sequence: TGTGCCAGCAGCTTGTTAAGGGGCGATCAGCCCCAGCATTTT. Supplemented by reference TRBV5-8 and TRBJ1-5, the full variable domain reads EAGVTQSPTHLIKTRGQQATLRCSPISGHTSVYWYQQALGLGLQFLLWYDEGEERNRGNFPPRFSGRQFPNYSSELNVNALELEDSALYLCASSLLRGDQPQHFGDGTRLSIL.

CDR3 bases: TGCGCCAGCAGCATCGGGACAGCCCTGAACACTGAAGCTTTCTTT. It codes for CASSIGTALNTEAFF. This chain links TRBV5-1 with TRBJ1-1, with 7 positions matching TRBD1. Germline lookup yields CDR1 SGHRS and CDR2 YFSETQ. Trimming at V came to 4 bases and at J to 0 bases, leaving 6 bases not matched to a gene. CDR3 size: 15 residues.

The CDR3 DNA is TGTGCCAGTACGGACCCAACGTTCTACAATGAGCAGTTCTTC. Translated: CASTDPTFYNEQFF. The chain carries TRBV19 and TRBJ2-1; unclear D gene. Looked up from germline, CDR1 is LNHDA and CDR2 is SQIVND (reference sequence). The CDR3 has 14 amino acids. V was cut by 7 bases and J by 3 bases, with 13 bases left in between.

This clone was counted at least ten times. This rearrangement joins TRBV7-2 to TRBJ2-1; D gene ambiguous. The germline V gene has CDR1 SGHTA and CDR2 FQGNSA. Trimming removed 2 bases at V and 5 bases at J, with 10 bases between. The CDR3 has 14 residues. Written as DNA, the CDR3 is TGTGCCAGCAGCTTAAACTATCAGGACAATGAGCAGTTCTTC. It is translated as CASSLNYQDNEQFF.

The V and J genes are TRBV14 and TRBJ1-4; D unresolved. The length of the CDR3 is 12 residues. Per germline, CDR1 SGHDN and CDR2 FVKESK. V was pared by 4 bases and J by 7 bases, with 7 bases between. As DNA, the CDR3 is TGTGCCAGCAGCCCCCGGGGTGAAAAACTGTTTTTT. Residues: CASSPRGEKLFF.

The rearrangement links TRBV7-2 to TRBJ1-2; no reliable D call. CDR1 is SGHTA, CDR2 FQGNSA, per germline. V was cut by 4 bases and J by 2 bases, with 17 bases left in between. The CDR3 contains 16 residues. The CDR3 DNA reads TGTGCCAGCAGCTCCTCTAGACCGAGTCTGAACTATGGCTACACCTTC. The encoded protein is CASSSSRPSLNYGYTF.

This chain joins TRBV4-2 and TRBJ2-5; the match to TRBD1 covers 12 bases. There are 15 residues in the CDR3. Per germline, CDR1 LGHNA and CDR2 YNFKEQ. V shed 4 bases, J shed 4 bases, and the junction held 4 bases outside the gene matches. DNA for the CDR3: TGTGCCAGCAGCCTGGGGACAGGGGGCACAGAGACCCAGTACTTC. It is translated as CASSLGTGGTETQYF.

J is TRBJ1-1 and V is TRBV30; TRBD1 agrees at 8 bases. Germline V gives CDR1 GTSNPN, CDR2 SVGIG (reference sequence). V lost 1 base and J lost 10; bases outside the gene matches: 8. The CDR3 has 13 residues. CDR3 sequence (DNA): TGTGCCTGGAGTGCACTGACAGGGGTAGGAGCTTTCTTT. This gives the protein CAWSALTGVGAFF.